This entry is about one TCR beta chain. Antigen unknown. A junction boundary mismatches the germline segment, possibly from a read error. It was RNA transcripts that yielded the amplified TCR beta CDR3 regions. RT-PCR in the first round (using the HTBI primer set) targeted the TCR CDR3. TCRdb reanalysed the multiplex PCR reads using MiXCR and keeps one entry per CDR3 protein. Found here are around 400,000 distinct CDR3 sequences, about 25% of them singletons; the top ten hold roughly 70%. The V gene's germline CDR1 is LGHDT and CDR2 YNNKEL (reference sequence). The CDR3 runs to 17 residues. The data were taken from a study of T cells in Graves' hyperthyroidism and ophthalmopathy. Points from the study as a whole: Most thyroid-expanded clonotypes above 0.001 were also found in blood. Ophthalmopathy, which appeared later, was predicted by the model a median roughly 6.4 months before onset.

Those patients with uncontrolled infection, other autoimmune disease, pregnancy or lactation were excluded. Clinical symptoms, serum thyroxine and TRAb, thyroid ultrasound and orbital computed tomography were used for the diagnoses. The chain uses TRBV3-1 and TRBJ2-5; TRBD2 matches 12 bases. Sequencing was performed on blood. This receptor was identified in a man aged 50 to 59 with Graves' hyperthyroidism. CDR3 coding DNA: TGTGGCAGCGCCCCGGGACTAGCGGGCCGGTCCAAAGAGACCCAGTACTTC. Translation gives CGSAPGLAGRSKETQYF.